The 15 T cell receptor beta chains presented below share a single source sample, sequenced in a study of CD8+CD57+ T cells in acquired aplastic anemia. For CDR3 and TCR beta VDJ profiling, genomic DNA was the template used. A single record per CDR3 protein comes from TCRdb applying MiXCR to the reads. The sample includes just over 450,000 distinct CDR3 sequences, approximately 33% of them seen just once. Patients chosen for sequencing had CD8+CD57+ cells that had expanded, as shown by flow cytometry. The sequencing sample was made of sorted CD4+, CD8+, or CD8+CD57+ T cells (not recorded which) from PBMCs. The receptors here all came from a human donor with aplastic anemia.

This clonotype was found many times. The CDR3 DNA follows: TGTGCCAGTGGGACAGGAACCCACGAGCAGTACTTC. This sequence encodes CASGTGTHEQYF. This rearrangement joins TRBV19 to TRBJ2-7; the match to TRBD1 covers 8 bases. CDR3 length: 12 residues. Losses at the gene ends were 8 bases for V and 5 bases for J; bases not matched to a gene: 5. The germline gives CDR1 LNHDA, CDR2 SQIVND (reference sequence).

This clonotype was counted a single time. A much larger clone differs from this one at a single base, so this may be a read error. For the CDR3, the DNA is TGCGCCGGCAACGGGGCGGGTGGCTACACCTTC. It yields the protein CAGNGAGGYTF. This chain uses TRBV5-1 with TRBJ1-2; perhaps TRBD1 as D (5 bases). CDR3 size: 11 residues. Trimming removed 10 bases from V and 7 bases from J, with 14 bases in between. Germline V lookup: CDR1 SGHRS, CDR2 YFSETQ.

This clonotype was recorded at least ten times. The chain combines TRBV2 with TRBJ2-1; D might be TRBD2 (5 bases). The CDR3 length is 15 residues. V dropped 4 bases and J dropped 8 bases, with 18 bases sitting between them. CDR1 is SNHLY, CDR2 FYNNEI, per germline. The CDR3 protein is CASSVEGVGLDEQFF. The CDR3 DNA follows: TGTGCCAGCAGTGTCGAGGGAGTAGGGCTCGATGAGCAGTTCTTC.

This clonotype was seen at least ten times. The chain recombines TRBV20-1 with TRBJ2-7; TRBD1 or TRBD2 may be the D gene (5 bases each). V was shortened by 3 bases and J by 6 bases, with 18 bases between the two germline ends. This CDR3 spans 14 amino acids. Per germline, CDR1 DFQATT and CDR2 SNEGSKA (reference sequence). The DNA for the CDR3 is TGCAGTGCTAGGGACCGGGACCAAGAGGGCGAGCAGTACTTC. This encodes CSARDRDQEGEQYF.

The J gene is TRBJ2-7, the V gene TRBV15; maybe TRBD2 (5 bases). Germline values: CDR1 LNHNV, CDR2 YYDKDF (reference sequence). There are 13 residues in the CDR3. The germline V and J ends were trimmed by 7 bases and 7 bases, with 17 bases remaining between them. The CDR3 nucleotides read TGTGCCACCAAAGAAACTAGTTTGAGGGAGCAGTACTTC. Translating it yields CATKETSLREQYF. Drawing the rest from reference TRBV15 and TRBJ2-7, the complete variable domain is DAMVIQNPRYQVTQFGKPVTLSCSQTLNHNVMYWYQQKSSQAPKLLFHYYDKDFNNEADTPDNFQSRRPNTSFCFLDIRSPGLGDTAMYLCATKETSLREQYFGPGTRLTVT.

Only a few counts were recorded for this clonotype. A much larger clone differs by one base, so this may be a read error. The chain recombines TRBV29-1 with TRBJ2-7, with 11 bases that match TRBD2. This CDR3 is built from 13 residues. Germline loops: CDR1 SQVTM, CDR2 ANQGSEA. The CDR3 is CGVRTSGGYEQYF. The DNA of the CDR3 is TGCGGCGTACGCACTAGCGGGGGCTACGAGCAGTACTTC.

On this clonotype itself: This may stem from a read error, because a much larger clone lies one nucleotide away. The V and J genes are TRBV20-1 and TRBJ2-5; no reliable D call. The CDR3 length is 14 residues. Germline values: CDR1 DFQATT, CDR2 SNEGSKA (reference sequence). Trimming stripped 3 bases from V and 4 bases from J, with 15 bases between. The CDR3 region is CSASTSTGTETQYF. CDR3 DNA sequence: TGCAGTGCTAGTACCTCAACTGGCACAGAGACCCAGTACTTC.

This clonotype was seen once. A much larger clone differs from this one at a single base, so this may be a read error. The J gene is TRBJ2-1, the V gene TRBV7-7; unclear D gene. CDR1 and CDR2 from the germline V gene are SSHAT and FNYEAQ (reference sequence). The CDR3 is 14 amino acids. CDR3 residues: CASSLDSLTTEQFF. In nucleotides, the CDR3 is TGTGCTAGCAGCTTAGACTCACTAACGACTGAGCAGTTCTTC.

On this clonotype itself: A much larger clone lies one base from this, so it may be a read error. The genes are TRBV20-1 and TRBJ2-7; a weak D match, TRBD2 (5 bases). Germline CDR1 is DFQATT and CDR2 is SNEGSKA (reference sequence). Trimming took 3 bases from V and 5 from J, leaving 17 bases between them. This CDR3 comprises 14 residues. The CDR3 loop reads CSASGPRGSHEQYF. CDR3 DNA: TGCAGTGCTAGTGGGCCTAGAGGGTCTCACGAGCAGTACTTC.

This clonotype appeared a few times. The chain links TRBV20-1 to TRBJ1-1; D unclear. V was pared by 4 bases and J by 6 bases, with 12 bases between. The CDR3 is 12 residues long. Germline lookup yields CDR1 DFQATT and CDR2 SNEGSKA (reference sequence). The CDR3: CSAIFRWAEAFF. The CDR3 nucleotides are TGCAGTGCTATCTTCCGATGGGCTGAAGCTTTCTTT.

Many counts were recorded for this clonotype. This chain uses TRBV7-8 with TRBJ1-2, with no clear D. The CDR3 loop spans 14 amino acids. Germline V gene data show CDR1 as SGHVS and CDR2 as FQNEAQ. Trimming stripped 5 bases from V and 5 bases from J, with 15 bases between. CDR3 nucleotide sequence: TGTGCCAGCAGCCCTACGAGGGTGGGGTATGGCTACACCTTC. Its protein product is CASSPTRVGYGYTF.

This clonotype was seen a handful of times. The V and J genes are TRBV6-1 and TRBJ1-1; 7 bases are a match to TRBD1. The CDR3 is 14 residues long. CDR1 is MNHNS, CDR2 SASEGT, per germline. After removal of 5 bases from V and 1 base from J, the junction contained 4 bases not matched to a gene. CDR3 nucleotides: TGTGCCAGCAGTAAACGGACAGGGAACACTGAAGCTTTCTTT. Protein: CASSKRTGNTEAFF.

At least ten counts were recorded for this clonotype. The rearrangement links TRBV7-2 to TRBJ1-2, with 7 bases that match TRBD1. Unmatched junction bases numbered 8, after V lost 5 bases and J lost 8 bases. Germline lookup yields CDR1 SGHTA and CDR2 FQGNSA. CDR3 length: 13 amino acids. The CDR3 here is CASSGRQGGGYTF. The DNA of the CDR3 is TGTGCCAGCAGCGGGAGACAGGGAGGCGGCTACACCTTC. Full variable domain (remainder filled in from reference TRBV7-2 and TRBJ1-2): GAGVSQSPSNKVTEKGKDVELRCDPISGHTALYWYRQSLGQGLEFLIYFQGNSAPDKSGLPSDRFSAERTGGSVSTLTIQRTQQEDSAVYLCASSGRQGGGYTFGSGTRLTVV.

This clonotype was seen a handful of times. The rearrangement links TRBV10-2 to TRBJ2-7; the D gene is possibly TRBD2 (5 bases). The germline gives CDR1 WSHSY, CDR2 SAAADI. The CDR3 has 11 residues. The V and J ends lost 7 bases and 7 bases respectively, with 11 bases between them. The CDR3 sequence: CASTAGVEQYF. In DNA, the CDR3 is TGCGCCAGCACTGCGGGTGTGGAGCAGTACTTC.

Points on this clonotype: Germline and junction disagree at one end, which may indicate a read error. The chain employs TRBV12-3 or TRBV12-4 and TRBJ2-7; tentative D call: TRBD1 (6 bases). The CDR3 consists of 13 residues. The CDR3 loop reads CASSLLPDRKQCF. The CDR3 DNA reads TGTGCCAGCAGTTTGCTCCCGGACAGAAAGCAGTGCTTC.